This T cell receptor beta chain originates from a study of human T cells and chemical hapten exposure. Study-wide context: The study traced per-sample TCR yield variation mainly to small differences in pooled library volumes.

Trimming shortened V by 5 bases and J by 0 bases, and 11 bases separated the two germline ends. CDR1 is DFQATT and CDR2 is SNEGSKA in the germline V gene (reference sequence). The CDR3 runs 14 residues. This clonotype has ten or more counts. Unique molecular identifiers were affixed to discrete cDNA molecules within the library. TCRdb recomputed calls from the RACE reads with MiXCR, one row per CDR3 protein. The sample contains around 340,000 distinct CDR3 sequences, 6% to 8.5% of which appear only once. Time point noted: patch test 1, 2 weeks after DPC sensitization. Treatment denoted: therapeutic diphenylcyclopropenone sensitization with weekly scalp DPC. Only after blood had been drawn was each patch test applied. From whole blood left unfractionated, total RNA was extracted.

Sequencing used whole blood, obtained in connection with sensitization to the hapten diphenylcyclopropenone (DPC). The chain carries TRBV20-1 and TRBJ1-3; tentative D call: TRBD1 (5 bases). This clonotype was obtained from a woman younger than 35 with alopecia areata. Some clones in this sample may be carry-over from other donors' samples. The CDR3 sequence is CSAETASSGNTIYF. DNA for the CDR3: TGCAGTGCTGAGACAGCAAGCTCTGGAAACACCATATATTTT.